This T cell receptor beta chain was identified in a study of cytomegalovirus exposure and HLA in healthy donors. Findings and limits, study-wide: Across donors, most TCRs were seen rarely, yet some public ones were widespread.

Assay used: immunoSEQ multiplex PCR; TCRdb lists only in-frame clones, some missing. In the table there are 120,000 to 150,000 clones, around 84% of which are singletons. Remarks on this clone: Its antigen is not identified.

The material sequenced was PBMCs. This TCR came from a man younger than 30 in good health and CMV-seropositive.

The CDR3 reads CASGTAVSYEQYF. The CDR3 DNA is TGTGCCAGTGGTACTGCTGTATCCTACGAGCAGTACTTC. The V gene is TRBV6-5, the J gene TRBJ2-7, with D unclear. The CDR3 spans 13 residues. Germline V gene data show CDR1 as MNHEY and CDR2 as SVGAGI. V lost 9 bases, J lost 1 base, and 13 bases lay in between.